The subject of this entry is one T cell receptor (beta chain). Its antigen is undetermined. The V gene lost 7 bases and the J gene lost 5 bases, with 17 bases spanning the gap. CDR1 GTSNPN and CDR2 SVGIG come from the germline V gene (reference sequence). The CDR3 spans 13 residues. This entry belongs to a study of beta chain features in type 1 diabetes. On average, the one heparinised blood draw given by each donor was roughly 100 mL. Populations obtained by sorting all exceeded 98% purity. Study-level findings and limits: Moderate but significant shortening of TCRB CDR3s was recorded in all four CD4+ subsets from Type 1 diabetes patients. Cells that show high TCR expression could be over-represented by cDNA sequencing. More deletions and fewer insertions at VDJ junctions were found in patients with type 1 diabetes.

TCRB transcripts that were expressed got sequenced, as all of the isolated RNA had been reverse transcribed. TCRdb's copy holds only in-frame clones and misses some; the assay was immunoSEQ multiplex PCR. The table records approximately 250,000 clones, about 23% of them present only once. This chain connects TRBV30 to TRBJ1-1; the D is unclear. Sample: naive CD4+ T cells from blood. The receptor comes from a woman under 40 with type 1 diabetes. In DNA form, the CDR3 reads TGTGCCTCTAGAATAAAGCCGGCGACTGAAGCTTTCTTT. Protein sequence: CASRIKPATEAFF.